This TCR beta chain was captured by sequencing in a study of T cell clones after liver transplantation (dated by TCRdb to between 2018 and 2020). Study-wide context: ITN030ST, the source of the samples, was a randomized trial that attempted immunosuppression withdrawal within 2 years of liver transplantation. Donor-reactive T cell clones were identified by TCRbeta sequencing following a pre-transplant mixed lymphocyte reaction and were subsequently tracked in post-transplant blood. As an antigen-independent comparator for the donor-reactive sequences, third party-reactive TCRbeta sequences from pre-transplant MLRs were identified as well. Three of the eight recipients were HCV-positive; the others were transplanted for non-autoimmune, non-viral indications. The subjects received no induction therapy and were kept on standard immunosuppression until randomization at 12-24 months post-transplant. Tolerance meant complete immunosuppression withdrawal for at least one year without liver enzymes rising beyond twice the upper limit of normal. Blood samples were collected pre-transplant, pre-randomization before withdrawal, and post-randomization after either complete withdrawal or failed withdrawal. Of the 8 liver transplant recipients making up the studied cohort, 3 were classified as tolerant and 5 as non-tolerant. Study-level results and caveats: Because of small, heterogeneous patient numbers and non-standardized post-transplant time points, the conclusions were only preliminary. Since no allograft tissue specimens were available, donor-reactive T cells may have migrated into the graft instead of being deleted. A significant post-transplant decrease in circulating donor-reactive CD4 TCRbeta sequences was observed in most of the 8 subjects, irrespective of tolerance or HCV status. In a couple of subjects, low numbers of available donor cells limited the measurable donor-reactive repertoire. After accounting for repertoire turnover, donor-reactive detection was significantly reduced in 7 of 8 subjects for CD4 and 8 of 8 for CD8. A greater decline was seen for donor-reactive sequences than for third party-reactive sequences, suggesting partial antigen-specific deletion unrelated to withdrawal success.

Frozen genomic DNA underwent high-throughput TCRbeta CDR3 sequencing by immunoSEQ, including PCR amplification, mapping, bias correction and internal controls. Per the source publication's procedure: Productive rearrangements were kept, and unique TCRbeta sequences were defined by CDR3 nucleotide sequence plus V and J gene. For a sequence to be called donor-reactive, it needed a frequency of at least 0.01% and at least 5-fold expansion in CFSE-low cells compared with unstimulated pre-transplant cells. Minimum frequency thresholds were set for each subject based on the unstimulated sample with the lowest template count, ensuring at least 90% detection power. Jensen-Shannon divergence between the top 1000 TCRbeta sequences post-transplant and pre-transplant was used to measure repertoire turnover. Two-sided Fisher's exact tests were used to test for changes in how often donor-reactive sequences were detected. TCRdb took over this immuneACCESS table, retaining in-frame rearrangements with V and J assigned. Such tables are incomplete; in checked studies, under half of the missing clones stem from an unresolved V gene, and the remainder is unexplained. Clonal size and the V and J genes are those of that table, whereas D and trimming came from the DNA. The sample data list under 55,000 clones, and around 85% of these were observed just once. Roughly an eighth of the sample lies in the top ten.

Taken from the germline V gene (reference sequence), the CDR1 and CDR2 loops are SEHNR and FQNEAQ. Inclusive of the bounding cysteine and phenylalanine, the CDR3 is 14 residues long. Just CDR3 DNA is preserved here, 42 bases in frame from base 1. The germline ends are 22 bases apart after V is trimmed by 8 bases and J by 9 bases. Notes on this clone: It lacks a known antigen. It has no much larger one-base neighbor in the sample; base qualities were not kept.

Unstimulated PBMCs, after thawing, were stained for CD3, CD4 and CD8 and then FACS-sorted into CD3+CD4+ and CD3+CD8+ populations. All 8 studied subjects were randomized to withdrawal of immunosuppression. The Qiagen DNeasy Blood and Tissue Kit was used to isolate genomic DNA. The sample here was CD8+ T cells from blood, taken 12 months after liver transplant. This sequence was found in a human patient who received a liver transplant. After a transplant, some of the T cells may come from the graft donor. The V and J genes are TRBV7-9 and TRBJ1-1; the D gene is perhaps TRBD1, from 5 matching bases. The sequenced DNA: TGTGCCAGCGGCAAATCGGTTACGGGGCCTAAAGCTTTCTTT. Its amino acids are CASGKSVTGPKAFF.